The 31 T cell receptor beta chains below all came from one sample that was sequenced in a study of a mutant IDH1 vaccine in newly diagnosed glioma. Time point noted: week 11, during vaccination. Doses of 300 ug of mutant IDH1 20-mer peptide were given with topical imiquimod. Assay used: immunoSEQ multiplex PCR; TCRdb lists only in-frame clones, some missing. This sample carries over 20,000 clones, 70% to 85% of them seen once, and the ten largest clones take around 8%. The antigens these receptors bind are not known. Sample: PBMCs, taken from a glioma patient whose treatment included an IDH1 peptide vaccine. The receptors stem from a man aged 40-49 years with glioma.

The rearrangement uses TRBV4-1 and TRBJ1-5; D may be TRBD1 (6 bases). Between the trimmed V and J ends, which lost 1 base and 4 bases, there was a span of 14 bases. The CDR3 consists of 16 residues. Germline V gene lookup returns CDR1 MGHRA and CDR2 YSYEKL. CDR3 residues: CASSQVVTGPNQPQHF. The DNA of the CDR3 is TGCGCCAGCAGCCAAGTTGTGACAGGACCAAATCAGCCCCAGCATTTT.

The chain joins TRBV5-6 to TRBJ2-7, with D perhaps being TRBD1 or TRBD2 (5 bases each). CDR1 and CDR2 from the germline V gene are SGHDT and YYEEEE. The CDR3 contains 15 residues. V lost 4 bases and J lost 2, with 16 bases in between. The CDR3 nucleotides are TGTGCCAGCAGCCCCCGGGACGGCAATACCTACGAGCAGTACTTC. This translates into CASSPRDGNTYEQYF.

V and J are TRBV4-3 and TRBJ1-3, with a weak D call TRBD1 (5 bases). The germline gives CDR1 LGHNA, CDR2 YSLEER. The CDR3 is 16 amino acids. V was pared by 5 bases and J by 7 bases, with 21 bases between. In DNA form, the CDR3 reads TGCGCCAGCAGCGAAGTCACCGGGGTGAAGGGGAACACCATATATTTT. Residues: CASSEVTGVKGNTIYF.

V and J are TRBV6-1 and TRBJ2-3, with a weak D call TRBD2 (7 bases). This CDR3 is 20 amino acids long. Germline CDR1 reads MNHNS; CDR2 reads SASEGT. Trimming removed 1 base from V and 5 bases from J, with 28 bases in between. CDR3 sequence: CASSEVLSTGGAVRGDTQYF. CDR3 DNA: TGTGCCAGCAGTGAAGTACTCTCGACGGGGGGCGCGGTAAGAGGAGATACGCAGTATTTT.

This sequence joins TRBV27 and TRBJ2-6, with TRBD2 matching 9 bases. The CDR3 loop spans 18 amino acids. V lost 5 bases to trimming and J lost 3 bases; unmatched junction nucleotides: 11. Per the germline V gene, CDR1 is MNHEY and CDR2 is SMNVEV (reference sequence). CDR3 nucleotides: TGTGCCAGCAGTCTCTATAGCGGGAGTGACGATGGGGCCAACGTCCTGACTTTC. Protein sequence: CASSLYSGSDDGANVLTF.

The J gene is TRBJ1-3, the V gene TRBV7-2; no firm D call. V was cut by 4 bases and J by 0 bases, with 10 bases left in between. The CDR3 contains 15 residues. Germline V gene data show CDR1 as SGHTA and CDR2 as FQGNSA. The CDR3 spells CASSSPATSGNTIYF. CDR3 DNA: TGTGCCAGCAGCTCTCCAGCTACCTCTGGAAACACCATATATTTT. The whole variable domain, remainder taken from reference TRBV7-2 and TRBJ1-3, is GAGVSQSPSNKVTEKGKDVELRCDPISGHTALYWYRQSLGQGLEFLIYFQGNSAPDKSGLPSDRFSAERTGGSVSTLTIQRTQQEDSAVYLCASSSPATSGNTIYFGEGSWLTVV.

The chain carries TRBV4-1 and TRBJ2-4; D uncertain. V was trimmed by 2 bases and J by 0 bases, leaving 11 bases between them. Germline V gene data show CDR1 as MGHRA and CDR2 as YSYEKL. The CDR3 totals 16 residues. CDR3 nucleotides: TGCGCCAGCAGCCAACTAAACAGAGGAGCCAAAAACATTCAGTACTTC. Its translation is CASSQLNRGAKNIQYF.

The genes are TRBV6-4 and TRBJ2-1; D call uncertain. Germline V CDR1 and CDR2: MRHNA, SNTAGT. Trimming left V 2 bases short and J 0 bases short, with 11 bases between. The CDR3 has 16 residues. CDR3 protein: CASSDEPVSSYNEQFF. Written as DNA, the CDR3 is TGTGCCAGCAGTGACGAGCCCGTTAGCTCCTACAATGAGCAGTTCTTC.

The chain employs TRBV6-1 and TRBJ2-5; D perhaps matches TRBD1 (5 bases). The V end lost 4 bases, the J end lost 5 bases, and 20 bases lay between the germline ends. The germline gives CDR1 MNHNS, CDR2 SASEGT. This CDR3 has 16 residues. CDR3 region: CASSGRSGPPRETQYF. DNA for the CDR3: TGTGCCAGCAGTGGTCGATCAGGGCCGCCACGGGAGACCCAGTACTTC.

This chain connects TRBV6-5 to TRBJ2-7; 7 nucleotides align to TRBD1. CDR1 and CDR2 from the germline V gene are MNHEY and SVGAGI. The V segment lost 2 bases and the J segment 0 bases; nucleotides outside the gene matches: 4. The CDR3 is made up of 15 amino acids. The CDR3 bases are TGTGCCAGCAGTTACGGACAGGCGAACTCCTACGAGCAGTACGTC. It specifies CASSYGQANSYEQYV.

This chain uses TRBV2 with TRBJ2-1, with a weak D call TRBD2 (6 bases). The CDR3 runs to 15 residues. Trimming took off 5 bases at V and 6 bases at J, with 17 bases between the two ends. The V gene's germline CDR1 is SNHLY and CDR2 FYNNEI. The CDR3 DNA reads TGTGCCAGCAGTTACACTAGCCACCGCGGCAATGAGCAGTTCTTC. Translation: CASSYTSHRGNEQFF.

The chain carries TRBV7-9 and TRBJ2-7; D is possibly TRBD2 (6 bases). From germline, CDR1 is SEHNR and CDR2 FQNEAQ (reference sequence). Trimming took 1 base from V and 4 from J, leaving 14 bases between them. This CDR3 has 15 residues. The CDR3 DNA reads TGTGCCAGCAGCTTAGATAGCTCGGGAGCTTACGAGCAGTACTTC. Amino acid sequence: CASSLDSSGAYEQYF.

This chain connects TRBV7-2 to TRBJ2-1; TRBD2 is a possible D gene (5 bases). This CDR3 comprises 14 residues. V was trimmed by 1 base and J by 9 bases, leaving 13 bases between them. Germline loops: CDR1 SGHTA, CDR2 FQGNSA. Here the CDR3 DNA reads TGTGCCAGCAGCTTAGAGGTTAGCGTGGGTGAGCAGTTCTTC. It is translated as CASSLEVSVGEQFF.

The chain links TRBV4-1 to TRBJ2-7, with a tentative D call TRBD1 (5 bases). The ends were cut back, 2 bases at V and 7 bases at J, with 9 bases in the middle. Per the germline V gene, CDR1 is MGHRA and CDR2 is YSYEKL. CDR3 size: 12 residues. The chain's CDR3 is CASSQRQGEQYF. CDR3 DNA: TGCGCCAGCAGCCAACGTCAGGGAGAGCAGTACTTC.

The J gene is TRBJ2-7, the V gene TRBV6-6; 9 bases are a match to TRBD1. The CDR3 has 14 residues. Germline loops: CDR1 MNHNY, CDR2 SVGAGI (reference sequence). J was trimmed by 2 bases and V by 8 bases; bases with no gene match: 7. As DNA, the CDR3 is TGTGCCAGCTCTGGGACAGGGAACCCCTACGAGCAGTACTTC. The encoded protein is CASSGTGNPYEQYF.

This chain joins TRBV28 and TRBJ1-1, with 8 positions matching TRBD1. The J segment lost 1 base and the V segment lost 2 bases, leaving 3 bases of the junction unmatched. Germline V gene sequence: CDR1 MDHEN, CDR2 SYDVKM. The CDR3 has 15 amino acids. The CDR3 protein is CASSLGTGGNTEAFF. CDR3 in DNA: TGTGCCAGCAGTTTAGGGACAGGAGGGAACACTGAAGCTTTCTTT.

The V gene is TRBV2, the J gene TRBJ2-1; 11 nucleotides match TRBD2. V trimming: 5 bases; J trimming: 3 bases; junction bases outside the gene matches: 3. The CDR3 is 15 residues long. The germline CDR1 and CDR2 sequences are SNHLY and FYNNEI. CDR3 DNA: TGTGCCAGCAGTAGTACTAGCGGGAGCTACAATGAGCAGTTCTTC. As protein: CASSSTSGSYNEQFF.

The gene calls are TRBV14 and TRBJ2-1; D ambiguous. The CDR3 is made up of 15 amino acids. Trimming stripped 0 bases from V and 2 bases from J, with 8 bases between. Per the germline V gene, CDR1 is SGHDN and CDR2 is FVKESK. The CDR3 DNA reads TGTGCCAGCAGCCAAGATAACCAGGCCTACAATGAGCAGTTCTTC. Protein product: CASSQDNQAYNEQFF.

The chain recombines TRBV6-5 with TRBJ1-4; D might be TRBD1 (6 bases). CDR3 length equals 14 residues. Trimming pared 6 bases from V and 0 bases from J, leaving 8 bases between. Germline V gene data show CDR1 as MNHEY and CDR2 as SVGAGI. The CDR3 is CASRDSATNEKLFF. As DNA, the CDR3 is TGTGCCAGCAGGGACAGTGCAACTAATGAAAAACTGTTTTTT.

The chain has TRBV27 and TRBJ2-1, with TRBD1 matching 9 bases. The CDR3 consists of 18 residues. CDR1 is MNHEY and CDR2 is SMNVEV in the germline V gene (reference sequence). Losses at the gene ends were 2 bases for V and 3 bases for J; bases not matched to a gene: 11. This CDR3 reads CASSLKGRGQGYYNEQFF. CDR3 coding DNA: TGTGCCAGCAGTTTAAAGGGGAGGGGACAGGGTTACTACAATGAGCAGTTCTTC.

The rearrangement joins TRBV7-2 to TRBJ1-3, with 11 bases fitting TRBD1. Germline V gives CDR1 SGHTA, CDR2 FQGNSA. The V gene end was trimmed by 5 bases and the J gene end by 4 bases; junction bases not matched to a gene: 10. CDR3 length: 17 amino acids. The CDR3 sequence: CASSRSLGQGGGNTIYF. The CDR3, as DNA: TGTGCCAGCAGCCGTTCTCTGGGACAGGGGGGCGGAAACACCATATATTTT.

The chain couples TRBV4-2 to TRBJ2-3, with a tentative D call TRBD2 (5 bases). Trimming took 1 base from V and 2 from J, leaving 13 bases between them. Looked up from germline, CDR1 is LGHNA and CDR2 is YNFKEQ. The CDR3 is made up of 16 amino acids. The CDR3 region has the DNA TGTGCCAGCAGCCAAGTTGTGGGAGTAGTCACAGATACGCAGTATTTT. This codes for CASSQVVGVVTDTQYF.

This clone was observed a handful of times. The V gene is TRBV15, the J gene TRBJ2-2; D unclear. Trimming cost V 9 bases and J 0 bases, with 17 bases left between them. The CDR3 is 16 amino acids. In germline, CDR1 is LNHNV, CDR2 YYDKDF (reference sequence). Here the CDR3 reads CATGSGRPSNTGELFF. The CDR3 coding sequence is TGTGCCACGGGATCCGGACGCCCCTCGAACACCGGGGAGCTGTTTTTT.

This clone has only a few counts. The V and J genes are TRBV6-6 and TRBJ1-2; D ambiguous. The V end was cut by 6 bases, the J end by 5 bases, with 10 bases between. The CDR3 spans 12 residues. Germline lookup yields CDR1 MNHNY and CDR2 SVGAGI (reference sequence). As DNA, the CDR3 is TGTGCCAGCAGGAGGGAAGGGTATGGCTACACCTTC. The encoded protein is CASRREGYGYTF.

The count of this clone is one. This chain connects TRBV15 to TRBJ1-6; D uncertain. V shed 0 bases and J shed 7 bases, with 7 bases lying between them. The CDR3 has 14 amino acids. Looked up from germline, CDR1 is LNHNV and CDR2 is YYDKDF (reference sequence). CDR3 DNA: TGTGCCACCAGCAGAGATCCGGAGAATTCACCCCTCCACTTT. Amino acids: CATSRDPENSPLHF.

The rearrangement joins TRBV2 to TRBJ2-7; TRBD2 agrees at 7 bases. The CDR3 sequence is 11 residues long. J lost 2 bases, V lost 8 bases, and 0 bases had no gene match. CDR1 and CDR2 from the germline V gene are SNHLY and FYNNEI. CDR3 amino acids: CASLAAYEQYF. The CDR3, as DNA: TGTGCCAGCCTAGCGGCCTACGAGCAGTACTTC.

The rearrangement uses TRBV5-1 and TRBJ2-1; no firm D call. Trimming left V 4 bases short and J 0 bases short, with 5 bases between. This CDR3 spans 13 amino acids. Germline V gives CDR1 SGHRS, CDR2 YFSETQ. The CDR3 bases are TGCGCCAGCAGCGATAGCTCCTACAATGAGCAGTTCTTC. Translated: CASSDSSYNEQFF.

This chain uses TRBV5-4 with TRBJ2-1, with TRBD2 identical over 9 bases. Germline CDR1 SGHNT, CDR2 YYREEE (reference sequence). V trimming: 2 bases; J trimming: 3 bases; junction bases outside the gene matches: 9. The CDR3 totals 17 residues. CDR3 sequence reads: CASSFQLFSGSYNEQFF. The DNA for the CDR3 is TGTGCCAGCAGCTTCCAACTGTTTAGCGGGAGCTACAATGAGCAGTTCTTC.

The chain is built from TRBV11-3 and TRBJ2-3; D is undetermined. The CDR3 runs 14 residues. The ends were cut back, 1 base at V and 0 bases at J, with 5 bases in the middle. Germline V CDR1 and CDR2: SGHNT, YENEEA. CDR3 nucleotide sequence: TGTGCCAGCAGCTTAGTGGTTAGCACAGATACGCAGTATTTT. It is translated as CASSLVVSTDTQYF.

The chain recombines TRBV20-1 with TRBJ2-1; D call uncertain. In germline, CDR1 is DFQATT, CDR2 SNEGSKA (reference sequence). The CDR3 is 11 amino acids. Trimming pared 7 bases from V and 5 bases from J, leaving 9 bases between. The DNA of the CDR3 is TGCAGTGGTAACGGACACAATGAGCAGTTCTTC. Protein product: CSGNGHNEQFF.

The rearrangement joins TRBV14 to TRBJ1-6; a possible D gene is TRBD1 (6 bases). The CDR3 is made up of 14 amino acids. The ends were cut back, 3 bases at V and 7 bases at J, with 10 bases in the middle. Looked up from germline, CDR1 is SGHDN and CDR2 is FVKESK. CDR3 sequence reads: CASSHRGGNSPLHF. DNA for the CDR3: TGTGCCAGCAGCCACAGGGGAGGGAATTCACCCCTCCACTTT.